Shown below are 11 T cell receptor beta chains from a single sample sequenced in a study of regulatory T cells in long-lasting Graves disease. Extracted PBMC RNA gave rise to the TCR library. TCRdb reprocessed the reads with MiXCR, giving one entry per CDR3 protein. The sample has hundreds of distinct CDR3 sequences, around 90% seen once. The specimen comprised peripheral blood mononuclear cells (PBMCs), sampled with antithyroid drug treatment, in newly diagnosed or persistent Graves disease (not recorded which). All receptors come from a woman between 25 and 40 years old with Graves disease.

The rearrangement links TRBV29-1 to TRBJ2-3; 7 bases match TRBD1. V lost 4 bases, J lost 3 bases, and 7 bases stayed unmatched. Germline lookup yields CDR1 SQVTM and CDR2 ANQGSEA. CDR3 length: 14 residues. CDR3 sequence: CSVGSDRVTDTQYF. Here the CDR3 DNA reads TGCAGCGTTGGCTCCGACAGGGTGACAGATACGCAGTATTTT.

The chain recombines TRBV29-1 with TRBJ2-1; D gene uncertain. The CDR3 is 11 amino acids. V was shortened by 6 bases and J by 5 bases, with 8 bases between the two germline ends. The germline V gene has CDR1 SQVTM and CDR2 ANQGSEA. DNA for the CDR3: TGCAGCGTCACCAGGAACAATGAGCAGTTCTTC. Translation gives CSVTRNNEQFF.

The chain uses TRBV14 and TRBJ2-2, with D possibly being TRBD2 (5 bases). Trimming pared 0 bases from V and 3 bases from J, leaving 14 bases between. CDR3 length: 17 residues. The germline V gene encodes CDR1 SGHDN and CDR2 FVKESK. The CDR3 DNA is TGTGCCAGCAGCCAAGAAGGATGGAGGTCTGACACCGGGGAGCTGTTTTTT. This sequence encodes CASSQEGWRSDTGELFF.

The chain has TRBV4-1 and TRBJ2-7; D gene uncertain. V lost 0 bases to trimming and J lost 3 bases, with 6 bases between them. The CDR3 runs 13 residues. CDR1 and CDR2 from the germline V gene are MGHRA and YSYEKL. CDR3 nucleotides: TGCGCCAGCAGCCAAGATTTGGGCTACGAGCAGTACTTC. Protein: CASSQDLGYEQYF.

DNA of the CDR3: TGTGCCAGACCGCCTAGCGGGGAAAACAATGAGCAGTTCTTC. Encoded protein: CARPPSGENNEQFF. V is TRBV19 and J is TRBJ2-1, with 9 bases that match TRBD2. Germline V gives CDR1 LNHDA, CDR2 SQIVND (reference sequence). This CDR3 spans 14 amino acids. V was pared by 9 bases and J by 5 bases, with 8 bases of the junction left unmatched.

The rearrangement uses TRBV11-1 and TRBJ2-1; 12 bases match TRBD2. The CDR3 contains 16 residues. The V and J ends lost 5 bases and 7 bases, in that order; junction bases with no gene match: 9. Germline assignment: CDR1 SGHAT and CDR2 FQDESV (reference sequence). The CDR3 coding sequence is TGTGCCAGCAGCAGGGCCCTAGCGGGGGGGAAGAATGAGCAGTTCTTC. It is translated as CASSRALAGGKNEQFF.

The chain is built from TRBV6-5 and TRBJ1-6; D is perhaps TRBD1 (6 bases). Trimming removed 2 bases at V and 10 bases at J, with 15 bases between. There are 15 residues in the CDR3. Germline lookup yields CDR1 MNHEY and CDR2 SVGAGI. CDR3 DNA: TGTGCCAGCAGTTACGAACAGGGCCCAGGGTCACCCCTCCACTTT. Translating it yields CASSYEQGPGSPLHF.

This chain links TRBV13 with TRBJ2-3; D is unresolved. The germline CDR1 and CDR2 sequences are PRHDT and FYEKMQ (reference sequence). This CDR3 region has 14 residues. The germline V and J ends were trimmed by 2 bases and 2 bases, with 8 bases remaining between them. As DNA, the CDR3 is TGTGCCAGCAGCTTAACCGGAGCCACAGATACGCAGTATTTT. Residues: CASSLTGATDTQYF.

The chain combines TRBV30 with TRBJ1-3, with D unclear. Germline V gene lookup returns CDR1 GTSNPN and CDR2 SVGIG (reference sequence). V lost 2 bases to trimming and J lost 0 bases, with 11 bases between them. The CDR3 has 15 residues. The CDR3 sequence is CAWSLDHRSGNTIYF. The CDR3 DNA sequence: TGTGCCTGGAGTCTTGACCATCGCTCTGGAAACACCATATATTTT.

The chain couples TRBV6-2 or TRBV6-3 to TRBJ2-1, with 10 nucleotides matching TRBD1. CDR1 and CDR2 (germline): MNHEY, SVGEGT. J gave up 4 bases and V 5 bases, and 5 bases lay outside the gene matches. CDR3 length: 15 residues. CDR3: CASSRDRGLYNEQFF. DNA for the CDR3: TGTGCCAGCAGTCGAGACAGGGGGCTTTACAATGAGCAGTTCTTC.

The chain couples TRBV11-2 to TRBJ2-2; no reliable D call. The CDR3 has 14 residues. V shed 5 bases and J shed 1 base, with 8 bases lying between them. The germline CDR1 and CDR2 sequences are SGHAT and FQNNGV. DNA of the CDR3: TGTGCCAGCAGCGTACTTCTGAACACCGGGGAGCTGTTTTTT. As protein: CASSVLLNTGELFF.